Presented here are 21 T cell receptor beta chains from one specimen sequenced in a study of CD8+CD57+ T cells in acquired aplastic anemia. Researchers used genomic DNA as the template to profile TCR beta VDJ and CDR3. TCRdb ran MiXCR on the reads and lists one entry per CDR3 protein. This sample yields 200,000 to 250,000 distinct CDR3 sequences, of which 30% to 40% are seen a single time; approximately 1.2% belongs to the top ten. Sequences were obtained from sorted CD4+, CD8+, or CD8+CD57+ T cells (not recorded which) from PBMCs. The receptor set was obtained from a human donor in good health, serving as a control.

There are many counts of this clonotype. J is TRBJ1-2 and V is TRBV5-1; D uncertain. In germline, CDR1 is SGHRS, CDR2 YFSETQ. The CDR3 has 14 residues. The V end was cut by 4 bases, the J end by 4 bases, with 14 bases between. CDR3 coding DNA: TGCGCCAGCAGCCTCAAAGCTACCTTCTATGGCTACACCTTC. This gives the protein CASSLKATFYGYTF.

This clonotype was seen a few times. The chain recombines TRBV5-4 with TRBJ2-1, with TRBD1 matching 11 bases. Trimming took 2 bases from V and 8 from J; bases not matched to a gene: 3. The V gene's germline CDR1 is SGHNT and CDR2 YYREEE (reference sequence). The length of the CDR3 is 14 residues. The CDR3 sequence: CASSFRDRGDEQFF. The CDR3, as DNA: TGTGCCAGCAGCTTCCGGGACAGGGGGGATGAGCAGTTCTTC. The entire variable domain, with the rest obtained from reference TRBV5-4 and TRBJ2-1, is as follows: ETGVTQSPTHLIKTRGQQVTLRCSSQSGHNTVSWYQQALGQGPQFIFQYYREEENGRGNFPPRFSGLQFPNYSSELNVNALELDDSALYLCASSFRDRGDEQFFGPGTRLTVL.

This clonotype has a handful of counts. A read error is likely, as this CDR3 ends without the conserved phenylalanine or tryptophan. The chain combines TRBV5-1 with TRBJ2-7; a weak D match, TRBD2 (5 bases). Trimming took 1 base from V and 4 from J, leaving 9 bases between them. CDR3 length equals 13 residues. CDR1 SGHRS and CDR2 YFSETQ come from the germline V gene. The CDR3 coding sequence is TGCGCCAGCAGCTTGCTCCGGGGATACGAGCAGTACTCC. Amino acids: CASSLLRGYEQYS.

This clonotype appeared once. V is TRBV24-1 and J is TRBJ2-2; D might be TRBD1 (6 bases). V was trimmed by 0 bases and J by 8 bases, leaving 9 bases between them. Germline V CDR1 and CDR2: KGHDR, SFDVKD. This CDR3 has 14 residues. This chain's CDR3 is CATSDLLRGGELFF. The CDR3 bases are TGTGCCACCAGTGATTTGCTCAGGGGTGGGGAGCTGTTTTTT.

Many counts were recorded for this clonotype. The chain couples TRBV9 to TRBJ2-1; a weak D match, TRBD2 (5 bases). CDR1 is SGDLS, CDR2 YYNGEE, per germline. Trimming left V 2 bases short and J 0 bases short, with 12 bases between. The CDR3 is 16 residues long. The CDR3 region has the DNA TGTGCCAGCAGCGTGGATAGCGCAAGCTCCTACAATGAGCAGTTCTTC. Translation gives CASSVDSASSYNEQFF.

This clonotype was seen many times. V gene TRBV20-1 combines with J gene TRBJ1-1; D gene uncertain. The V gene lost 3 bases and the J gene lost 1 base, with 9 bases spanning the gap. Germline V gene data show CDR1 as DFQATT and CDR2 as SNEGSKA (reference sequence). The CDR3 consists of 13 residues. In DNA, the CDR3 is TGCAGTGCTAGGGGCAGGACGAACACTGAAGCTTTCTTT. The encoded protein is CSARGRTNTEAFF.

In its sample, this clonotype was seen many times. CDR3 region: CASRPRGGREAFF. The DNA for the CDR3 is TGTGCCAGCAGACCGCGGGGGGGAAGGGAAGCTTTCTTT. The chain is built from TRBV12-3 or TRBV12-4 and TRBJ1-1; maybe TRBD1 (5 bases). Trimming took off 6 bases at V and 8 bases at J, with 16 bases between the two ends. The CDR3 loop spans 13 amino acids.

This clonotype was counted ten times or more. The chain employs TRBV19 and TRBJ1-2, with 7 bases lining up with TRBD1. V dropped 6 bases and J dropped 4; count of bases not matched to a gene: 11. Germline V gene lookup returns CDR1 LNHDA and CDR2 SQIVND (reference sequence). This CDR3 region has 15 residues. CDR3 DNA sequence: TGTGCCAGTAGCAAGGGGGCGACGCTCGGCTATGGCTACACCTTC. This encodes CASSKGATLGYGYTF.

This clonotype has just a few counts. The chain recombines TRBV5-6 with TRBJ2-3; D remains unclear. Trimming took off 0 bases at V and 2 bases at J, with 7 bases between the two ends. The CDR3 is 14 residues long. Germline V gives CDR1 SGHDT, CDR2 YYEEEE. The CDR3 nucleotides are TGTGCCAGCAGCTTGGAATGGATCACAGATACGCAGTATTTT. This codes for CASSLEWITDTQYF.

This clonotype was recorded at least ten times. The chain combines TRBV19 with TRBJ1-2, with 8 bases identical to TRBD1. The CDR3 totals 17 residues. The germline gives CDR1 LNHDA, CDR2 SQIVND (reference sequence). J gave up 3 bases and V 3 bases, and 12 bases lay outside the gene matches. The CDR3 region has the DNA TGTGCCAGTAGTATGAGGCAGGGGGCCTTGACCTACTATGGCTACACCTTC. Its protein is CASSMRQGALTYYGYTF.

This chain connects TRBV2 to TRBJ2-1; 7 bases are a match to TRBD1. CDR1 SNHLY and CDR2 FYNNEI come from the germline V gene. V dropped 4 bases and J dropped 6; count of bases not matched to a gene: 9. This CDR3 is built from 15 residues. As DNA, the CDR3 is TGTGCCAGCAGTGTACCCTGGACAGGATGCAATGAGCAGTTCTTC. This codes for CASSVPWTGCNEQFF.

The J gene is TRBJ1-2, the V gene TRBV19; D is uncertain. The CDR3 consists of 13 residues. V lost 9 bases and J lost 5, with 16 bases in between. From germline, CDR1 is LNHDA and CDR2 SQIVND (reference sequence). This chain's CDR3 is CASSLSDFYGYTF. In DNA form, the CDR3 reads TGTGCCAGCAGCTTGAGCGATTTTTATGGCTACACCTTC.

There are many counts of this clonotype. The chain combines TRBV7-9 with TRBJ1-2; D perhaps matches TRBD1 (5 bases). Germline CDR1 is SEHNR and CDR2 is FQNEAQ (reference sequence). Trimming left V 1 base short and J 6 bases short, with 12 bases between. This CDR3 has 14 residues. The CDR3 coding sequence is TGTGCCAGCAGCTTAGTCCGGGGGGTTGATGGCTACACCTTC. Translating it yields CASSLVRGVDGYTF.

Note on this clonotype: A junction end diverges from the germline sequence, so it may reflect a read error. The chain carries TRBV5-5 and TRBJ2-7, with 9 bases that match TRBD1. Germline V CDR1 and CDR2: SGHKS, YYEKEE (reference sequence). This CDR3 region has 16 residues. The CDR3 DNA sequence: TGCGCCAGCAGCTTGATTCTGGGGACAGGGCCGCCCGAGCAGTACTTC. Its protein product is CASSLILGTGPPEQYF.

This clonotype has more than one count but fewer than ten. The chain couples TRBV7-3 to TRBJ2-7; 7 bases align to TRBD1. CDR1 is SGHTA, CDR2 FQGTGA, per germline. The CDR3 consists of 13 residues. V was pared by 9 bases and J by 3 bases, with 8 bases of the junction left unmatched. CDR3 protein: CASSPGQNYEQYF. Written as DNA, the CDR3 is TGTGCCAGTAGCCCGGGACAGAACTACGAGCAGTACTTC.

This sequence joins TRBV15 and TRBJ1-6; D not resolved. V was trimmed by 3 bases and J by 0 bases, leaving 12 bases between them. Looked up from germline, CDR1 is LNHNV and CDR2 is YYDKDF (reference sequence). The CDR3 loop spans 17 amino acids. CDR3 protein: CATSRRAASSYNSPLHF. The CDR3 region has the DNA TGTGCCACCAGCAGGAGGGCAGCGAGCTCCTATAATTCACCCCTCCACTTT.

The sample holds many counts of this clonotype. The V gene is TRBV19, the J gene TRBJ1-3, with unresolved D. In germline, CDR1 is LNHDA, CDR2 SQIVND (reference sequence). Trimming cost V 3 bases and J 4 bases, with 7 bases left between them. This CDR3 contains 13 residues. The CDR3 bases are TGTGCCAGTAGTATGAGGACGGGAAACACCATATATTTT. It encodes CASSMRTGNTIYF.

The CDR3 DNA follows: TGTGCCAGCAGTTCGTTGGGGGTCTCCTACGAGCAGTACTTC. Encoded protein: CASSSLGVSYEQYF. The chain employs TRBV12-3 or TRBV12-4 and TRBJ2-7, with D possibly being TRBD1 or TRBD2 (5 bases each). V was pared by 4 bases and J by 0 bases, with 10 bases between. CDR3 size: 14 residues.

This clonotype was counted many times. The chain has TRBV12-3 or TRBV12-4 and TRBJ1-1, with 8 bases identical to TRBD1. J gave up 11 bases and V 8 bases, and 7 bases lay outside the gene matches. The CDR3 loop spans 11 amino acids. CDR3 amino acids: CASYRGREAFF. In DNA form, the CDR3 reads TGTGCCAGCTACAGGGGGAGGGAGGCTTTCTTT.

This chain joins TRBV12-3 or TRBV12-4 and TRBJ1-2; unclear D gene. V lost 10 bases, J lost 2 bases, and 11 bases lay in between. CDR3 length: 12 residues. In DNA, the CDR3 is TGTGCCATCACACCGGACAACTATGGCTACACCTTC. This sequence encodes CAITPDNYGYTF.

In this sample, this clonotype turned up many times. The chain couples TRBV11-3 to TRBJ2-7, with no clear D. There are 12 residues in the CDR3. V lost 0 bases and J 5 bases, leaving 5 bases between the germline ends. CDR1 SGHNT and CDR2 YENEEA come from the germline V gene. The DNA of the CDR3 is TGTGCCAGCAGCTTAGATTCCCACGAGCAGTACTTC. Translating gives CASSLDSHEQYF.